This T cell receptor (beta chain) is from a study of T cells in Graves' hyperthyroidism and ophthalmopathy. General study points: A 13 V-J model separated ophthalmopathy from stable hyperthyroidism.

This clonotype was detected ten times or more. The antigen remains unidentified. It was RNA transcripts that yielded the amplified TCR beta CDR3 regions. HTBI primers were the set used in a first-round RT-PCR of the TCR CDR3. TCRdb used MiXCR to reprocess the multiplex PCR reads, holding one entry per CDR3 protein. The sample yields over 650,000 distinct CDR3 sequences, 40% to 55% seen once. Orbital computed tomography, thyroid ultrasound, serum thyroxine and TRAb, and clinical symptoms together informed the diagnoses. The ends were cut back, 5 bases at V and 1 base at J, with 12 bases in the middle. This CDR3 contains 14 residues. CDR1 and CDR2 (germline): SGHTA, FQGNSA.

The chain uses TRBV7-2 and TRBJ2-7, with D possibly TRBD1 on 6 matching bases. Sequences were obtained from peripheral blood or thyroid tissue (not recorded which). This TCR was sampled from an adult man with Graves' disease, either hyperthyroidism or ophthalmopathy (not recorded which). CDR3 coding DNA: TGTGCCAGCAGCACCCGGGACACTTCCTACGAGCAGTACTTC. Its protein is CASSTRDTSYEQYF.